This T cell receptor beta chain is from a study of cytomegalovirus exposure and HLA in healthy donors. Study-wide results and caveats: Both high specificity and high sensitivity reportedly marked the classifier's diagnosis of cytomegalovirus status. Earlier findings revealed that most TCR beta V segments proved productive either about 87% or about 30% of the time. The authors later found TCR association rates varying by HLA locus, with DRB1 most and HLA-C fewest.

Researchers ran the PCR with 60 Vbeta and 13 Jbeta primers. Profiled with immunoSEQ multiplex PCR; TCRdb holds only in-frame clones, not every one. This table holds about 83,000 clones, more than 70% found once. Germline loops: CDR1 LNHDA, CDR2 SQIVND (reference sequence). The CDR3 runs 17 residues. The V segment lost 4 bases and the J segment 9 bases; nucleotides outside the gene matches: 15. This clone was observed a few times. No antigen is known for it. The source is a man aged 55-75 years in good health and CMV-seronegative. Sequencing input: PBMCs. The rearrangement uses TRBV19 and TRBJ1-6, with TRBD1 matching 7 bases. CDR3 amino acids: CASSTATYRGRGSPLHF. The CDR3 nucleotides read TGTGCCAGTAGTACAGCCACGTACAGGGGTCGGGGTTCACCCCTCCACTTT. Full variable domain (missing parts from reference TRBV19 and TRBJ1-6): DGGITQSPKYLFRKEGQNVTLSCEQNLNHDAMYWYRQDPGQGLRLIYYSQIVNDFQKGDIAEGYSVSREKKESFPLTVTSAQKNPTAFYLCASSTATYRGRGSPLHFGNGTRLTVT.